Sequencing of this T cell receptor (beta chain) was carried out in a study of identical twins. Unique molecular identifiers were present on cDNA, and template switching added a universal primer site. TCRdb analysed the 5' RACE reads with MiXCR anew, one entry per CDR3 protein. This sample yields approximately 20,000 distinct CDR3 sequences, of which 69% are seen a single time; 5.5% to 7% belongs to the top ten. Trimming cost V 9 bases and J 6 bases, with 17 bases left between them. The CDR3 contains 14 residues. Germline assignment: CDR1 SGHNT and CDR2 YENEEA. The chain recombines TRBV11-3 with TRBJ2-2, with D possibly TRBD2 on 6 matching bases. The TCR was taken from a woman in her late teens or twenties in good health. This table probably holds off-target reads from a library built for another chain. Material: memory (CD45RO+) T cells sorted from blood. CDR3 bases: TGTGCCAGAAGCCGGTTCGGGGGATCCGGGGAGCTGTTTTTT. Translated: CARSRFGGSGELFF. Full variable domain (missing parts from reference TRBV11-3 and TRBJ2-2): EAGVVQSPRYKIIEKKQPVAFWCNPISGHNTLYWYLQNLGQGPELLIRYENEEAVDDSQLPKDRFSAERLKGVDSTLKIQPAELGDSAVYLCARSRFGGSGELFFGEGSRLTVL.